These T cell receptor beta chains were read from a single sample in a study of Graves' ophthalmopathy and Graves' hyperthyroidism. Using its own MiXCR run on the multiplex PCR reads, TCRdb lists one record per CDR3 protein. The data contain approximately 460,000 distinct CDR3 sequences, about an eighth of them singletons. Sequenced sample: blood. The receptors come from a woman in her 30s with Graves' ophthalmopathy. Both conserved end residues are part of each CDR3. Each record gives: D gene, V gene, J gene, clone size, CDR3 protein, CDR3 DNA. A D gene is named only where the DNA matches it firmly. Where a row states a size, it is once, few, many or the class of an expanded clone; other rows omit it.

.	TRBV7-3	TRBJ1-1	many	CASSLKHNTEAFF	TGTGCCAGCAGCTTAAAACACAACACTGAAGCTTTCTTT
TRBD1	TRBV19	TRBJ2-7	many	CASKRGQAYEQYF	TGTGCCAGTAAGAGGGGACAGGCCTACGAGCAGTACTTC
TRBD1	TRBV6-2/TRBV6-3	TRBJ2-5	many	CASSGDPTGQETQYF	TGTGCCAGCAGTGGGGACCCGACAGGGCAAGAGACCCAGTACTTC
TRBD1	TRBV6-5	TRBJ2-4	few	CASSHRDRINIQYF	TGTGCCAGCAGTCACCGGGACAGGATTAACATTCAGTACTTC
.	TRBV4-2	TRBJ1-5	few	CASSHSWTQVKNQPQHF	TGTGCCAGCAGCCATTCCTGGACACAGGTAAAAAATCAGCCCCAGCATTTT
TRBD2	TRBV20-1	TRBJ2-5	many	CSASGGDRIEETQYF	TGCAGTGCTAGTGGGGGGGACCGGATTGAAGAGACCCAGTACTTC
.	TRBV7-9	TRBJ2-7	few	CASSVRGTFEQYF	TGTGCCAGCTCGGTCAGGGGAACGTTTGAGCAGTACTTC
.	TRBV6-1	TRBJ2-7	.	CASTPDRGSYEQYF	TGTGCCAGCACCCCGGATCGGGGATCCTACGAGCAGTACTTC
TRBD1	TRBV10-3	TRBJ1-3	many	CAISRGPGNTIYF	TGTGCCATCAGCAGGGGGCCTGGAAACACCATATATTTT
.	TRBV6-1	TRBJ2-2	.	CASDGGTVVVGDLFF	TGTGCCAGCGACGGGGGGACAGTGGTTGTCGGGGATCTGTTTTTT
.	TRBV6-2/TRBV6-3	TRBJ1-6	many	CASSYAGATNSPLHF	TGTGCCAGCAGTTACGCCGGGGCGACCAATTCACCCCTCCACTTT
.	TRBV20-1	TRBJ1-6	many	CSASSGQTNNSPLHF	TGCAGTGCTAGCTCCGGACAGACCAATAATTCACCCCTCCACTTT
TRBD2	TRBV6-1	TRBJ2-7	many	CASSGTSGTSRSYEQYF	TGTGCCAGCAGTGGGACTAGCGGGACCTCCCGGTCCTACGAGCAGTACTTC
.	TRBV29-1	TRBJ1-2	many	CSVDSNYGYTF	TGCAGCGTGGACAGTAACTATGGCTACACCTTC
TRBD1	TRBV7-9	TRBJ2-7	many	CASSTRGSDYEQYF	TGTGCCAGCAGCACCAGGGGGAGTGACTACGAGCAGTACTTC
.	TRBV6-2/TRBV6-3	TRBJ1-1	many	CASSYLWGDIGTEAFF	TGTGCCAGCAGTTACTTGTGGGGCGATATAGGGACTGAAGCTTTCTTT
.	TRBV11-2	TRBJ1-3	many	CASSLGGVSSGNTIYF	TGTGCCAGCAGCTTAGGGGGAGTAAGCTCTGGAAACACCATATATTTT
.	TRBV12-3/TRBV12-4	TRBJ2-5	many	CASSLDGPQYF	TGTGCCAGCAGTTTAGACGGACCACAGTACTTC
.	TRBV5-1	TRBJ1-2	many	CASSLEGEYGYTF	TGCGCCAGCAGCTTGGAGGGAGAGTATGGCTACACCTTC
TRBD1	TRBV28	TRBJ2-7	many	CASSFSGQGHYEQYF	TGTGCCAGCAGTTTTTCCGGACAGGGCCACTACGAGCAGTACTTC
.	TRBV20-1	TRBJ2-7	.	CSANHVDYEQYF	TGCAGTGCTAATCATGTTGACTACGAGCAGTACTTC
.	TRBV6-5	TRBJ1-1	many	CASRSDEDTEAFF	TGTGCCAGCAGATCAGACGAAGACACTGAAGCTTTCTTT
.	TRBV28	TRBJ1-5	many	CASSFVNSNQPQHF	TGTGCCAGCAGTTTTGTAAACAGCAATCAGCCCCAGCATTTT
.	TRBV14	TRBJ1-1	.	CASSQGGAFF	TGTGCCAGCAGCCAAGGAGGAGCTTTCTTT